This entry features one T cell receptor beta chain sequence. The antigen remains undetermined. The data stem from a study of tumor-infiltrating lymphocytes in localized non-small cell lung cancer. Study results and limitations: Tumor T-cell fraction was not associated with recurrence-free survival. Tumors had more T cell infiltration than uninvolved lung, per TCRbeta sequencing and CD3 counts.

TCRdb's table, derived via immunoSEQ multiplex PCR, lists solely in-frame clones and lacks some. The sample comprises 15,000 to 20,000 clones, roughly 80% of which are singletons, and roughly 6.7% rests with the top ten. The V end lost 4 bases, the J end lost 0 bases, and 10 bases lay between the germline ends. This CDR3 comprises 14 residues. Germline CDR1 MNHEY, CDR2 SMNVEV (reference sequence). The sample was lung tumor tissue. This TCR derives from a human donor with non-small cell lung cancer. The genes are TRBV27 and TRBJ2-7; D is possibly TRBD2 (5 bases). The CDR3 loop is CASSSRTHSYEQYF. CDR3 DNA: TGTGCCAGCAGTTCACGGACTCACTCCTACGAGCAGTACTTC.